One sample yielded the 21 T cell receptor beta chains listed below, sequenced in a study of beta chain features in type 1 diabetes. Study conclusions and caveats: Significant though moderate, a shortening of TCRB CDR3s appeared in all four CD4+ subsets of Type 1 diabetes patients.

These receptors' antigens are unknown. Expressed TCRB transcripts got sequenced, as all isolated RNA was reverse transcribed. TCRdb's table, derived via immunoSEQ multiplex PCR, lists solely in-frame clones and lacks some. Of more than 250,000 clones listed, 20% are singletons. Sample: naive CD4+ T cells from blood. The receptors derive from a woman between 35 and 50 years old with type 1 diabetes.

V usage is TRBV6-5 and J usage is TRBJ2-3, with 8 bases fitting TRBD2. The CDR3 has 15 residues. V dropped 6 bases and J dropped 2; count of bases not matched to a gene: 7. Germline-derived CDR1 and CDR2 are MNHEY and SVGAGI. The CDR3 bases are TGTGCCAGCAGGGGAGCGGGGGCTAACACAGATACGCAGTATTTT. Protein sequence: CASRGAGANTDTQYF.

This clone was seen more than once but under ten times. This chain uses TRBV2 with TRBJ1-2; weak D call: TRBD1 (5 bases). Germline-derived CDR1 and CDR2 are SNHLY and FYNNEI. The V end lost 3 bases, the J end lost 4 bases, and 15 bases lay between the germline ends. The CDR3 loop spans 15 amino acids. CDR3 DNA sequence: TGTGCCAGCAGTGATAGGGTCCAGGGCTCCTATGGCTACACCTTC. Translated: CASSDRVQGSYGYTF.

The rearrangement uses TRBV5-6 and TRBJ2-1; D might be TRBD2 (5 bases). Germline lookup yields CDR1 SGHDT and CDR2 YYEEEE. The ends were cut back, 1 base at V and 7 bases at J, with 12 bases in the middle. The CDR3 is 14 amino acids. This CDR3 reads CASSLREWQNEQFF. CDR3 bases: TGTGCCAGCAGCTTGCGGGAATGGCAAAATGAGCAGTTCTTC.

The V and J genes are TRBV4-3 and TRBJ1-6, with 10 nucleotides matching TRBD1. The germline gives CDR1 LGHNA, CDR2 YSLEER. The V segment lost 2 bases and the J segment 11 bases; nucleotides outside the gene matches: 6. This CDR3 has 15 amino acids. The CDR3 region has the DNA TGCGCCAGCAGCCAACAGGGACAGGGGAGTACACCCCTCCACTTT. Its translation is CASSQQGQGSTPLHF.

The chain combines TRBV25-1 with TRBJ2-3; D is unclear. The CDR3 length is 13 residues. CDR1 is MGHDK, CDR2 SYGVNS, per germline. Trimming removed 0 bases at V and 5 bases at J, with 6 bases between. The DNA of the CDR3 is TGTGCCAGCAGTGAATACCGGAGAGATACGCAGTATTTT. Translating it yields CASSEYRRDTQYF.

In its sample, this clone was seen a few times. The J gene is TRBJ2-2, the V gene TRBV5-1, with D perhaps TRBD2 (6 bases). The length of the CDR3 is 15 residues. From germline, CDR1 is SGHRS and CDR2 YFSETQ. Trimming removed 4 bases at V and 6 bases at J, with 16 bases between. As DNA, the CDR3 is TGCGCCAGCAGCGAGGTGGGACGGGAGTCCGGGGAGCTGTTTTTT. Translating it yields CASSEVGRESGELFF.

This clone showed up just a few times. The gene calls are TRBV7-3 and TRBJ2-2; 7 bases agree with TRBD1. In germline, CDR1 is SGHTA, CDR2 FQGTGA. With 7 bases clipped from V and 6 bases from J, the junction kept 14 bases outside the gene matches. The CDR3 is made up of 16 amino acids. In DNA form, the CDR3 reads TGTGCCAGCACCAACTCCCCCGACAGGGTTTCCGGGGAGCTGTTTTTT. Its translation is CASTNSPDRVSGELFF.

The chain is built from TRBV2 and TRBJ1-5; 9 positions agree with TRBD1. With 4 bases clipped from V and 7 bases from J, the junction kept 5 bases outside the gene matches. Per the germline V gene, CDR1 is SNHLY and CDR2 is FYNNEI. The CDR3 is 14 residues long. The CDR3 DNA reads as TGTGCCAGCAGTGGGACAGGGGCTAAACAGCCCCAGCATTTT. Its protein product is CASSGTGAKQPQHF.

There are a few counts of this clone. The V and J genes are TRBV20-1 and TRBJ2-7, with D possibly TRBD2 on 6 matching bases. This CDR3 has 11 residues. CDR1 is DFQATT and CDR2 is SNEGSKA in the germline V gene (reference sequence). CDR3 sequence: CSMGGAYEQYF. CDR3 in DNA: TGCAGCATGGGAGGAGCGTACGAGCAGTACTTC.

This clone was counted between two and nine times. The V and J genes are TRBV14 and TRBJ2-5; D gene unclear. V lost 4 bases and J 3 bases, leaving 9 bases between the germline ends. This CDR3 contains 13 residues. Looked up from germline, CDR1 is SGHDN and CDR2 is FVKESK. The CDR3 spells CASSPRVEETQYF. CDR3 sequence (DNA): TGTGCCAGCAGCCCCCGGGTGGAAGAGACCCAGTACTTC.

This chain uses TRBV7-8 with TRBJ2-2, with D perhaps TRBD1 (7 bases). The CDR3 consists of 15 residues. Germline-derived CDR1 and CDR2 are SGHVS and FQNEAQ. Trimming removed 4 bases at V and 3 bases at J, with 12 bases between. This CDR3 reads CASSSQGGDTGELFF. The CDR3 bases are TGTGCCAGCAGCTCCCAGGGGGGCGACACCGGGGAGCTGTTTTTT. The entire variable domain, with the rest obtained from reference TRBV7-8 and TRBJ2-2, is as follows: GAGVSQSPRYKVAKRGQDVALRCDPISGHVSLFWYQQALGQGPEFLTYFQNEAQLDKSGLPSDRFFAERPEGSVSTLKIQRTQQEDSAVYLCASSSQGGDTGELFFGEGSRLTVL.

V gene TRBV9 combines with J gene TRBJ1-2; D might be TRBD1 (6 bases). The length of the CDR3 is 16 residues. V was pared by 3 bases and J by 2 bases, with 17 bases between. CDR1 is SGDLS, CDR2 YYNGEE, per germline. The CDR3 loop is CASSAGGHGLNYGYTF. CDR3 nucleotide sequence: TGTGCCAGCAGCGCGGGGGGCCATGGGTTAAACTATGGCTACACCTTC.

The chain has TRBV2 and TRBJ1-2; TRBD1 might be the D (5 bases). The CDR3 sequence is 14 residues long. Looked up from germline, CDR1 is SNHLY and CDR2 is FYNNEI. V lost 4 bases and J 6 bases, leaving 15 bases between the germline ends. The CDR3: CASSVPRGSDGYTF. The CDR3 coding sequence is TGTGCCAGCAGTGTCCCCCGGGGGAGCGATGGCTACACCTTC.

The CDR3 DNA reads TGTGCCAGCAGTAGCGGTTCCCCCACAGATACGCAGTATTTT. The encoded protein is CASSSGSPTDTQYF. The chain combines TRBV28 with TRBJ2-3; possibly TRBD2 for D (5 bases). This CDR3 spans 14 amino acids. The V gene's germline CDR1 is MDHEN and CDR2 SYDVKM. V was shortened by 5 bases and J by 2 bases, with 11 bases between the two germline ends.

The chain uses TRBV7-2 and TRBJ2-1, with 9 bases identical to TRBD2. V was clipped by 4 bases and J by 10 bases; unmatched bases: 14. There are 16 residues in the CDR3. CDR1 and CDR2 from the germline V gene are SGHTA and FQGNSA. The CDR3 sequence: CASSWTGTSLGVEQFF. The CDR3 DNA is TGTGCCAGCAGCTGGACCGGGACTAGCCTCGGAGTGGAGCAGTTCTTC.

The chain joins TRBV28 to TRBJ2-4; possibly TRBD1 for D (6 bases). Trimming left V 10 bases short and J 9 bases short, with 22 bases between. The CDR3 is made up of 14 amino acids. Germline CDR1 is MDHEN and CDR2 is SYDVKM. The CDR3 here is CATHEKTGSVIQYF. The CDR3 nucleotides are TGTGCCACCCATGAGAAGACAGGCAGTGTCATTCAGTACTTC.

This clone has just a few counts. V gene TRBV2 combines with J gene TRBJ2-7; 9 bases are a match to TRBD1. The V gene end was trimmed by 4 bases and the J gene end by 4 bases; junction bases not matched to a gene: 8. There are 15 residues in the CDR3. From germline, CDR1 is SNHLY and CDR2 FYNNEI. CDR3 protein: CASSARDRGGYEQYF. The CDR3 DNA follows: TGTGCCAGCAGTGCGAGAGACAGGGGGGGTTACGAGCAGTACTTC.

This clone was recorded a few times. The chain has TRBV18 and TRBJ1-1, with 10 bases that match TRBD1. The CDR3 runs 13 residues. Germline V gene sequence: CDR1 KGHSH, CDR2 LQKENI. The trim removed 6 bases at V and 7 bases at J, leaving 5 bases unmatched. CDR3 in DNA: TGTGCCAGCTCGGGAGGGACAGGGGATGAAGCTTTCTTT. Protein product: CASSGGTGDEAFF.

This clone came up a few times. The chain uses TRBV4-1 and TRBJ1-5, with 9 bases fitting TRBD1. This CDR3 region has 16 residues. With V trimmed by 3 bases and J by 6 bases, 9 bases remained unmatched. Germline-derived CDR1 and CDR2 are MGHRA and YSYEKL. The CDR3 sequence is CASSQLDRGAGQPQHF. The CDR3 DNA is TGCGCCAGCAGCCAGCTGGACAGGGGCGCGGGTCAGCCCCAGCATTTT.

CDR3 sequence: CASSPVRGSGGTDTQYF. CDR3 bases: TGCGCCAGCAGCCCCGTGAGGGGTAGCGGGGGCACAGATACGCAGTATTTT. J is TRBJ2-3 and V is TRBV5-1; 8 bases are a match to TRBD2. V gave up 4 bases and J gave up 1 base; unmatched junction bases: 11. The germline gives CDR1 SGHRS, CDR2 YFSETQ. This CDR3 region has 17 residues. Filled out from reference TRBV5-1 and TRBJ2-3, the complete variable domain reads KAGVTQTPRYLIKTRGQQVTLSCSPISGHRSVSWYQQTPGQGLQFLFEYFSETQRNKGNFPGRFSGRQFSNSRSEMNVSTLELGDSALYLCASSPVRGSGGTDTQYFGPGTRLTVL.

The CDR3 sequence is CASSFGRPEEGYTF. CDR3 nucleotide sequence: TGTGCCAGCAGCTTTGGCAGGCCGGAAGAGGGCTACACCTTC. The rearrangement joins TRBV5-4 to TRBJ1-2; D gene unclear. Germline V gene data show CDR1 as SGHNT and CDR2 as YYREEE (reference sequence). The V and J ends lost 2 bases and 8 bases respectively, with 16 bases between them. The CDR3 sequence is 14 residues long. Full variable domain (rest looked up from reference TRBV5-4 and TRBJ1-2): ETGVTQSPTHLIKTRGQQVTLRCSSQSGHNTVSWYQQALGQGPQFIFQYYREEENGRGNFPPRFSGLQFPNYSSELNVNALELDDSALYLCASSFGRPEEGYTFGSGTRLTVV.